Listed here are 20 T cell receptor beta chains from one sample, sequenced in a study of blood T cell repertoires in COVID-19 (TCRdb year 2020). The library was made by the immunoSEQ multiplex PCR assay. Not all clones reach the TCRdb copy of this immuneACCESS table, which keeps in-frame sequences only. Checked studies attribute under half of the gap to unresolved V genes and leave the rest unexplained. The sample contains 200,000 to 250,000 clones, approximately 85% of them found a single time. The ten largest make up 7.5% to 8% of the sample. Input material: peripheral blood. These receptors were obtained from a woman aged 45-59 years with active or convalescent COVID-19.

This sequence joins TRBV5-1 and TRBJ1-1; D is unclear. Germline lookup yields CDR1 SGHRS and CDR2 YFSETQ. The CDR3 sequence is 15 residues long. Deletions cut 2 bases from V and 0 bases from J, with 11 bases between. In nucleotides, the CDR3 is TGCGCCAGCAGCTTTGCACCGGACTTGAACACTGAAGCTTTCTTT. Its protein product is CASSFAPDLNTEAFF.

This chain uses TRBV6-6 with TRBJ1-5; D not certain. Germline CDR1 MNHNY, CDR2 SVGAGI (reference sequence). V lost 6 bases to trimming and J lost 5 bases, with 17 bases between them. The CDR3 has 15 amino acids. Here the CDR3 reads CASSRGEERYQPQHF. CDR3 DNA: TGTGCCAGCAGCCGCGGCGAGGAACGCTATCAGCCCCAGCATTTT.

This chain links TRBV28 with TRBJ1-5; D gene ambiguous. The CDR3 runs to 13 residues. V was pared by 6 bases and J by 4 bases, with 10 bases between. Germline loops: CDR1 MDHEN, CDR2 SYDVKM. In DNA form, the CDR3 reads TGTGCCAGCAGCCCCACCGGGAATCAGCCCCAGCATTTT. Residues: CASSPTGNQPQHF.

V and J are TRBV4-1 and TRBJ1-2; TRBD1 agrees at 7 bases. The ends lost 4 bases at V and 0 bases at J; junction bases unmatched: 8. From germline, CDR1 is MGHRA and CDR2 YSYEKL. The CDR3 is 16 amino acids. CDR3 sequence: CASSLSAGTANYGYTF. CDR3 in DNA: TGCGCCAGCAGCCTATCTGCCGGGACAGCTAACTATGGCTACACCTTC.

This chain's CDR3 is CASRWGANYGYTF. CDR3 nucleotide sequence: TGTGCCAGTAGATGGGGGGCTAACTATGGCTACACCTTC. V is TRBV19 and J is TRBJ1-2; tentatively, D is TRBD1 (5 bases). From germline, CDR1 is LNHDA and CDR2 SQIVND (reference sequence). The CDR3 length is 13 residues. Trimming stripped 6 bases from V and 0 bases from J, with 8 bases between.

The chain couples TRBV3-1 (or the pseudogene TRBV3-2) to TRBJ1-2; 7 nucleotides agree with TRBD1. V shed 4 bases, J shed 8 bases, and the junction held 13 bases outside the gene matches. The length of the CDR3 is 15 residues. The germline CDR1 and CDR2 sequences are LGHDT and YNNKEL (reference sequence). In DNA, the CDR3 is TGTGCCAGCAGCCCGACAGGGTTGGGCAGTGGGGGCTACACCTTC. Translation gives CASSPTGLGSGGYTF.

This clone was seen once. The CDR3 sequence is CASSHKDGQGTYEQYF. As DNA, the CDR3 is TGTGCCAGCAGCCACAAAGACGGACAGGGTACTTACGAGCAGTACTTC. The rearrangement uses TRBV7-9 and TRBJ2-7; 8 bases are a match to TRBD1. V lost 5 bases to trimming and J lost 4 bases; unmatched junction nucleotides: 13. This CDR3 comprises 16 residues. CDR1 is SEHNR and CDR2 is FQNEAQ in the germline V gene (reference sequence). The full variable domain, its missing parts supplied by reference TRBV7-9 and TRBJ2-7, is DTGVSQNPRHKITKRGQNVTFRCDPISEHNRLYWYRQTLGQGPEFLTYFQNEAQLEKSRLLSDRFSAERPKGSFSTLEIQRTEQGDSAMYLCASSHKDGQGTYEQYFGPGTRLTVT.

V usage is TRBV5-1 and J usage is TRBJ1-1; the match to TRBD1 covers 7 bases. Germline values: CDR1 SGHRS, CDR2 YFSETQ. This CDR3 contains 14 residues. Trimming removed 6 bases from V and 0 bases from J; junction bases left unmatched: 5. DNA for the CDR3: TGCGCCAGCAAGGGTGGGACAGTGAACACTGAAGCTTTCTTT. As protein: CASKGGTVNTEAFF.

Worth noting for this clone: A much larger clone differs by one base, so this may be a read error. V and J are TRBV18 and TRBJ1-5; 8 nucleotides align to TRBD1. The length of the CDR3 is 13 residues. Germline V CDR1 and CDR2: KGHSH, LQKENI. The ends lost 3 bases at V and 5 bases at J; junction bases unmatched: 0. CDR3: CASSPDRDQPQHF. The CDR3 coding sequence is TGTGCCAGCTCACCGGACAGGGATCAGCCCCAGCATTTT.

The chain employs TRBV14 and TRBJ2-7, with 7 bases matching TRBD2. Germline V gene sequence: CDR1 SGHDN, CDR2 FVKESK. V was pared by 2 bases and J by 2 bases, with 6 bases of the junction left unmatched. This CDR3 is 15 amino acids long. The CDR3 sequence: CASSQRWEGPYEQYF. CDR3 in DNA: TGTGCCAGCAGCCAAAGGTGGGAGGGTCCCTACGAGCAGTACTTC.

Only one count was recorded for this clone. The gene calls are TRBV7-2 and TRBJ2-6; tentatively, D is TRBD1 (6 bases). Trimming took off 0 bases at V and 4 bases at J, with 16 bases between the two ends. Germline CDR1 is SGHTA and CDR2 is FQGNSA. The CDR3 sequence is 18 residues long. The CDR3 DNA reads TGTGCCAGCAGCTTAGCTTGGCAGGGGTGGTCCGGGGCCAACGTCCTGACTTTC. This encodes CASSLAWQGWSGANVLTF.

This clone is a singleton in its sample. The chain carries TRBV2 and TRBJ1-2; TRBD1 matches 8 bases. Per the germline V gene, CDR1 is SNHLY and CDR2 is FYNNEI. V gave up 6 bases and J gave up 4 bases; unmatched junction bases: 10. The CDR3 runs to 15 residues. CDR3 protein: CASRLSPQGGYGYTF. Written as DNA, the CDR3 is TGTGCCAGCAGGCTCAGCCCACAGGGGGGCTATGGCTACACCTTC.

Note on this clone: The DNA is left out, because the CDR3 cannot be placed on it with certainty; the CDR3 is given as TCRdb lists it. The V gene is TRBV28, the J gene TRBJ2-7; the table's D call, TRBD1, was not checked against the DNA. Per germline, CDR1 MDHEN and CDR2 SYDVKM. Ends included, the CDR3 has 14 residues. CDR3 in amino acids: CASSTSGQLYEQYF.

This clone has just a few counts. V gene TRBV3-1 (or the pseudogene TRBV3-2) combines with J gene TRBJ1-1, with a weak D call TRBD1 (5 bases). The CDR3 extends over 14 amino acids. Germline lookup yields CDR1 LGHDT and CDR2 YNNKEL (reference sequence). The ends were cut back, 3 bases at V and 3 bases at J, with 11 bases in the middle. The CDR3 region is CASSQIQQDTEAFF. In DNA form, the CDR3 reads TGTGCCAGCAGCCAGATACAACAGGACACTGAAGCTTTCTTT.

The chain combines TRBV5-5 with TRBJ1-1, with 7 bases matching TRBD1. This CDR3 has 14 residues. CDR1 is SGHKS and CDR2 is YYEKEE in the germline V gene (reference sequence). V was pared by 4 bases and J by 5 bases, with 8 bases of the junction left unmatched. The CDR3 nucleotides are TGTGCCAGCAGCCATTCAACACAGGGGACTGAAGCTTTCTTT. It is translated as CASSHSTQGTEAFF.

V usage is TRBV5-5 and J usage is TRBJ2-7; 10 bases agree with TRBD1. Trimming removed 4 bases from V and 6 bases from J; junction bases left unmatched: 1. This CDR3 contains 12 residues. Per the germline V gene, CDR1 is SGHKS and CDR2 is YYEKEE (reference sequence). CDR3 DNA: TGTGCCAGCAGCAGGACAGGGGGCGAGCAGTACGTC. It yields the protein CASSRTGGEQYV.

V is TRBV5-4 and J is TRBJ2-2; the D gene is possibly TRBD2 (5 bases). The V gene lost 0 bases and the J gene lost 2 bases, with 8 bases spanning the gap. Per the germline V gene, CDR1 is SGHNT and CDR2 is YYREEE (reference sequence). CDR3 length: 15 amino acids. CDR3 coding DNA: TGTGCCAGCAGCTTGGGTGGGAGAAACACCGGGGAGCTGTTTTTT. Protein product: CASSLGGRNTGELFF.

The chain combines TRBV5-5 with TRBJ2-2; 8 positions match TRBD1. This CDR3 comprises 16 residues. With 2 bases clipped from V and 7 bases from J, the junction kept 10 bases outside the gene matches. CDR1 and CDR2 (germline): SGHKS, YYEKEE (reference sequence). The CDR3 coding sequence is TGTGCCAGCAGCTTATCTAGACAGGGGAAGGGCGGGGAGCTGTTTTTT. Amino acid sequence: CASSLSRQGKGGELFF.

The genes are TRBV6-1 and TRBJ1-4, with D uncertain. V was shortened by 1 base and J by 7 bases, with 10 bases between the two germline ends. This CDR3 region has 14 residues. Germline V lookup: CDR1 MNHNS, CDR2 SASEGT. CDR3 DNA: TGTGCCAGCAGTGAAGGAGGGTCTGGTGAAAAACTGTTTTTT. Amino acids: CASSEGGSGEKLFF.

CDR3 residues: CASSSQGTTVQYF. CDR3 coding DNA: TGTGCCAGCAGTTCCCAAGGGACTACCGTGCAGTACTTC. V is TRBV28 and J is TRBJ2-7, with 7 nucleotides matching TRBD2. The CDR3 loop spans 13 amino acids. Germline V gene data show CDR1 as MDHEN and CDR2 as SYDVKM. V dropped 4 bases and J dropped 9; count of bases not matched to a gene: 9.